This TCR beta chain was identified during a study of human T cells and chemical hapten exposure. There are a few counts of this clonotype. TCRdb redid the calling of the RACE reads with MiXCR, one entry per CDR3 protein. The sample carries 210,000 or so distinct CDR3 sequences, 20% to 25% recorded once. Germline V gene data show CDR1 as ENHRY and CDR2 as SYGVKD. V lost 2 bases to trimming and J lost 3 bases; unmatched junction nucleotides: 1. This CDR3 is built from 15 residues. As for time point: patch test 3, about 24 weeks after DPC sensitization. The treatment here: therapeutic diphenylcyclopropenone sensitization with weekly scalp DPC.

The genes are TRBV10-3 and TRBJ2-1, with 10 bases that match TRBD2. This sample comprised whole blood, obtained in connection with sensitization to the hapten diphenylcyclopropenone (DPC). The sequence was collected from a woman in her 40s with alopecia areata. Some clones in this sample may be carry-over from other donors' samples. Written as DNA, the CDR3 is TGTGCCATCAGTGAGAGCGGGAGGGACTACAATGAGCAGTTCTTC. Translation: CAISESGRDYNEQFF.